This T cell receptor beta chain was observed in a study of blood T cells in healthy people across ages. The CDR3 has 13 amino acids. Between the trimmed V and J ends, which lost 6 bases and 4 bases, there was a span of 9 bases. For the second PCR, which ran for 7 to 11 cycles, a sample-barcoded 5' primer and a J-beta primer mix were used. Via MiXCR, TCRdb re-called the 5' RACE reads, giving one row per CDR3 protein. The sample lists 1.5 million to 2 million distinct CDR3 sequences, roughly 50% occurring once. This receptor was identified in a woman aged 40 to 49 in good health. The sample was blood. This chain links TRBV12-3 or TRBV12-4 with TRBJ1-4; D gene uncertain. The CDR3 DNA reads TGTGCCAGCAGACCGCCATTTAATGAAAAACTGTTTTTT. Its translation is CASRPPFNEKLFF.